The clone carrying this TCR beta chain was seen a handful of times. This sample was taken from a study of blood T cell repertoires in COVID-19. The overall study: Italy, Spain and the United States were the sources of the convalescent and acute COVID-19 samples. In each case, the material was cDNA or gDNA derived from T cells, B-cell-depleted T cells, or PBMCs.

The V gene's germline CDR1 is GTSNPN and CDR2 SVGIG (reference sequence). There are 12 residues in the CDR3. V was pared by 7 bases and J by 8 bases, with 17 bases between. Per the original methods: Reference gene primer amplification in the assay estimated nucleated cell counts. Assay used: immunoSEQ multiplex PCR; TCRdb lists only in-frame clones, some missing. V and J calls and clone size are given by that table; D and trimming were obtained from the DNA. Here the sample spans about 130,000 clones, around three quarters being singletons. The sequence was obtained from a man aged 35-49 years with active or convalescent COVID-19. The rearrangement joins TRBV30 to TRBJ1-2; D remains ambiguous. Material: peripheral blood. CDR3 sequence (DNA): TGTGCCTATACTATACAAGGCTCCGGCTACACCTTC. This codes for CAYTIQGSGYTF.